The following is a TCR beta chain sequence with its context. Antigen unknown. CDR3 length: 13 amino acids. Trimming took 0 bases from V and 4 from J, leaving 5 bases between them. In germline, CDR1 is SGDLS, CDR2 YYNGEE. These data belong to a study of T cells after yellow fever vaccination. On the study more broadly: Fractions low in cell number were prepared with SMART-Seq v4 Ultra Low Input. General observations from the study: A large majority of primary-vaccination clones showed up again after the booster (approximately 96% CD4, 88% CD8). Secondary responses were weaker yet peaked faster, day 5 versus 15.

TCR cDNA, made by 5'RACE template switching, carried an added universal primer site and UMIs. One entry per CDR3 protein, called by TCRdb with MiXCR from the 5' RACE reads. The table lists about 350,000 distinct CDR3 sequences, around 12% of them singletons. The sequences come from CD4+ T cells sorted from PBMCs, collected 15 days after the yellow fever booster vaccination. The sequence was obtained from a man aged 18 to 30 who received the YFV17D yellow fever vaccine. The chain has TRBV9 and TRBJ2-4; D call uncertain. CDR3: CASSVDWKNIQYF. The CDR3 DNA reads as TGTGCCAGCAGCGTAGACTGGAAAAACATTCAGTACTTC.